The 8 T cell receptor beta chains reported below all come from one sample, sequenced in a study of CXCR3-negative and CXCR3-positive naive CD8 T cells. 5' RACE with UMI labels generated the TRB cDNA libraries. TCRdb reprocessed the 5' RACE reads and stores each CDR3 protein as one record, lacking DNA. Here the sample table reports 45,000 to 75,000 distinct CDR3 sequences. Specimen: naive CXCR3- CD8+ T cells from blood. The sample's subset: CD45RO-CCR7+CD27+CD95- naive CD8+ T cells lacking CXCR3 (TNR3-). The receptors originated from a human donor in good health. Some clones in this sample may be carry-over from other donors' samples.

The CDR3 loop is CASSQTWFGGFQETQYF. V is TRBV7-2 and J is TRBJ2-5; with no DNA, the TCRdb D assignment of TRBD2 cannot be verified. Germline CDR1 and CDR2: SGHTA and FQGNSA. CDR3 length equals 17 residues.

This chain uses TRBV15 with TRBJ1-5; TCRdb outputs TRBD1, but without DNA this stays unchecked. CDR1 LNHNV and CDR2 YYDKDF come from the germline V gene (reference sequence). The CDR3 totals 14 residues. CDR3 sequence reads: CATSSGTNNQPQHF.

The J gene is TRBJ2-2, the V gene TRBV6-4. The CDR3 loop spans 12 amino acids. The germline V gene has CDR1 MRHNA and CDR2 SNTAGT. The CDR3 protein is CASSGLTGELFF.

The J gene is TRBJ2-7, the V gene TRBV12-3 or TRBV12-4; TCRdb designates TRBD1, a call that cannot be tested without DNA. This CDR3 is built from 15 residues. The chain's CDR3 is CASSSSLGGSYEQYF.

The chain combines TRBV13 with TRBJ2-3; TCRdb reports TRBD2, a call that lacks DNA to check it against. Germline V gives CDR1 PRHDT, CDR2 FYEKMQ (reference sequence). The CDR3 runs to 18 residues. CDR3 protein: CASSFGTSGGPGTDTQYF.

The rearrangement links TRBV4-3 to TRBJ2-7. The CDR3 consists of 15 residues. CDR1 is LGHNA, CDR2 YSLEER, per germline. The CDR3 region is CASSQDPGTTYEQYF.

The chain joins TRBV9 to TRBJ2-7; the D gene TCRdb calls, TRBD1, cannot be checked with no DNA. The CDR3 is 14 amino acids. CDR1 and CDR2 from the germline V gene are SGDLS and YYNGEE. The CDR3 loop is CASSGRDNSYEQYF.

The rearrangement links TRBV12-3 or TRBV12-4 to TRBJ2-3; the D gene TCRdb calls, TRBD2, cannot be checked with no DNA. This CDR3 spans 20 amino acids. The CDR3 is CASSPSAELAGGRGTDTQYF.